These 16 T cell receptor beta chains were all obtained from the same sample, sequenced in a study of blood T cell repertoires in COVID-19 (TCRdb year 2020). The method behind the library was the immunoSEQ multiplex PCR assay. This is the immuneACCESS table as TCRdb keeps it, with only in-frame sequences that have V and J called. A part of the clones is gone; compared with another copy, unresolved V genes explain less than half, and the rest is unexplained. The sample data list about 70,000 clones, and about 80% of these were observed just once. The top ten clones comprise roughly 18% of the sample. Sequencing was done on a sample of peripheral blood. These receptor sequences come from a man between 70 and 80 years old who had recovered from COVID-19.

This CDR3 reads CASSIKTGEDQPQHF. The DNA of the CDR3 is TGTGCCAGTAGTATCAAGACAGGGGAAGATCAGCCCCAGCATTTT. The V and J genes are TRBV19 and TRBJ1-5; TRBD1 aligns across 8 bases. Germline V gene sequence: CDR1 LNHDA, CDR2 SQIVND (reference sequence). The CDR3 extends over 15 amino acids. The J segment lost 5 bases and the V segment lost 3 bases, leaving 6 bases of the junction unmatched.

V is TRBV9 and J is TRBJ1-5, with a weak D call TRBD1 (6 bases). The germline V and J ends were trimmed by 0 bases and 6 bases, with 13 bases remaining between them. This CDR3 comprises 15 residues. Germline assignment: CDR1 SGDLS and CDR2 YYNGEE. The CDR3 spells CASSVGAGTFQPQHF. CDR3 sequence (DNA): TGTGCCAGCAGCGTAGGGGCAGGGACATTTCAGCCCCAGCATTTT.

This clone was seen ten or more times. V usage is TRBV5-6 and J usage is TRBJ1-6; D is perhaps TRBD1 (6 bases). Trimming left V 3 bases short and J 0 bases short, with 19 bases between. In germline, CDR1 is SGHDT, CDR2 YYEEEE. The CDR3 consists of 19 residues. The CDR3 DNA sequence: TGTGCCAGCAGCTCATATCGGACAGCGTCCATCTCCTATAATTCACCCCTCCACTTT. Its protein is CASSSYRTASISYNSPLHF.

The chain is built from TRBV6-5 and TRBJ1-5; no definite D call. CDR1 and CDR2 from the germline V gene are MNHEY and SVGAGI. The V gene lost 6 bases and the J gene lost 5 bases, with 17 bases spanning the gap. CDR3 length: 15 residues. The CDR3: CASSGRATWDQPQHF. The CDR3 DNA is TGTGCCAGCAGCGGCCGAGCGACTTGGGATCAGCCCCAGCATTTT.

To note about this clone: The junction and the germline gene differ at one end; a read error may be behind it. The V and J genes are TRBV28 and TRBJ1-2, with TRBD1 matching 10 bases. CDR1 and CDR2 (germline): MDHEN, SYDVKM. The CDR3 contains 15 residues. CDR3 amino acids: CASSPPYRQGAPTIF. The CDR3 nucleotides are TGTGCCAGCAGTCCGCCTTATAGACAGGGGGCCCCTACGATCTTC.

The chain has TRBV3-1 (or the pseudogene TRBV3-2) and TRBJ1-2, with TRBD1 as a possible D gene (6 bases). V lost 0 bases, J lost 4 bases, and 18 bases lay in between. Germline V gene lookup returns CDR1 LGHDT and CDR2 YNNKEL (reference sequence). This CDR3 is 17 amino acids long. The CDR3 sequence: CASSQDWGGPISYGYTF. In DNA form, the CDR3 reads TGTGCCAGCAGCCAAGATTGGGGGGGGCCAATCTCCTATGGCTACACCTTC.

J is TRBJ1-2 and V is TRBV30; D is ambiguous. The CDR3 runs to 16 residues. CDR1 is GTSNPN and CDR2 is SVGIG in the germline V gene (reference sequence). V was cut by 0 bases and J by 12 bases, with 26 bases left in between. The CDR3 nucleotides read TGTGCCTGGAGTGTATTGACCGAATCACGAGCGGCTTGGAACACCTTC. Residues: CAWSVLTESRAAWNTF.

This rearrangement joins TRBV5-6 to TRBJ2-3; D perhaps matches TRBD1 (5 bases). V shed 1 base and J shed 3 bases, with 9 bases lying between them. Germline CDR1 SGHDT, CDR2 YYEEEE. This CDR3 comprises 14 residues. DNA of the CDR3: TGTGCCAGCAGCTTGCCCACAGGAACAGATACGCAGTATTTT. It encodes CASSLPTGTDTQYF.

The CDR3 region has the DNA TGTGCCTGGACCAGGACTAGAAGGTCCGGGGAGCTGTTTTTT. This codes for CAWTRTRRSGELFF. This chain joins TRBV30 and TRBJ2-2; 7 nucleotides match TRBD2. With 4 bases clipped from V and 6 bases from J, the junction kept 8 bases outside the gene matches. Germline CDR1 GTSNPN, CDR2 SVGIG (reference sequence). There are 14 residues in the CDR3.

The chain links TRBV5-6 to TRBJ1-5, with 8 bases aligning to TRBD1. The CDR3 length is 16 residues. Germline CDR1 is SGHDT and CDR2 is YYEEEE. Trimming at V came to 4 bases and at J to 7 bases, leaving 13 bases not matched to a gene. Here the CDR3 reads CASSLWADREGQPQHF. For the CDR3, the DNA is TGTGCCAGCAGCCTCTGGGCGGACAGGGAGGGGCAGCCCCAGCATTTT. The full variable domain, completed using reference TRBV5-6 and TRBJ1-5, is DAGVTQSPTHLIKTRGQQVTLRCSPKSGHDTVSWYQQALGQGPQFIFQYYEEEERQRGNFPDRFSGHQFPNYSSELNVNALLLGDSALYLCASSLWADREGQPQHFGDGTRLSIL.

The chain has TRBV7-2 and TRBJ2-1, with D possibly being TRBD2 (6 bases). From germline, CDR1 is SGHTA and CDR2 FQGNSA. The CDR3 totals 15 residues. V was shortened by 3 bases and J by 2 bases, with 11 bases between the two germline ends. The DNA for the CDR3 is TGTGCCAGCAGCTTTAGCGGCCAACCCTACAATGAGCAGTTCTTC. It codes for CASSFSGQPYNEQFF.

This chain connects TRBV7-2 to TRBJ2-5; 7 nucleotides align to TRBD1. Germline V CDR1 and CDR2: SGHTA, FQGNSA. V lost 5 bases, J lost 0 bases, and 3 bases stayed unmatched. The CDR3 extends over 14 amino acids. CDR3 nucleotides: TGTGCCAGCAGCGTAGGGACAGACCAAGAGACCCAGTACTTC. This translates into CASSVGTDQETQYF. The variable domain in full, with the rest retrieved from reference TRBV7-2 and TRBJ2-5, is GAGVSQSPSNKVTEKGKDVELRCDPISGHTALYWYRQSLGQGLEFLIYFQGNSAPDKSGLPSDRFSAERTGGSVSTLTIQRTQQEDSAVYLCASSVGTDQETQYFGPGTRLLVL.

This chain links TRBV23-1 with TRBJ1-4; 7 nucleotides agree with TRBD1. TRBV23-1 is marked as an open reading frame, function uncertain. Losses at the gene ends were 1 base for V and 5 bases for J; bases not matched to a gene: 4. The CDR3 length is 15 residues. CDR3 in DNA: TGCGCCAGCAGTCAATTCCAGGGGGAGAATGAAAAACTGTTTTTT. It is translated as CASSQFQGENEKLFF.

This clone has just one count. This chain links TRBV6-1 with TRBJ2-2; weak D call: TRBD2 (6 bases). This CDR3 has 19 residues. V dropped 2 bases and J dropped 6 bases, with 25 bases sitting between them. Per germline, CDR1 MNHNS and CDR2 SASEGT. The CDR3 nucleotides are TGTGCCAGCAGTGAACCCCGGGGTGGGATACGGGGGTACCCCGGGGAGCTGTTTTTT. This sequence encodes CASSEPRGGIRGYPGELFF.

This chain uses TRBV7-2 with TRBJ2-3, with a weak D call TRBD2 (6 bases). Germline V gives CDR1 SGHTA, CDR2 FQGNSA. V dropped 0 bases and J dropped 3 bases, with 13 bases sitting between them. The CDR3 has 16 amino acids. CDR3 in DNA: TGTGCCAGCAGCTTAGCGCTGGTGGAGGGTACAGATACGCAGTATTTT. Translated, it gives CASSLALVEGTDTQYF.

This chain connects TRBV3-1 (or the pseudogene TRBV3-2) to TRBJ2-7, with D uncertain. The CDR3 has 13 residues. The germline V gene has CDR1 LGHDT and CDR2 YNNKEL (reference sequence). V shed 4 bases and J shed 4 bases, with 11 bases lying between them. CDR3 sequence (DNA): TGTGCCAGCAGCCGTCAGGCTGGATACGAGCAGTACTTC. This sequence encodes CASSRQAGYEQYF.